This record concerns one T cell receptor beta chain sequence. Antigen: not known. This entry comes from a study of cytomegalovirus exposure and HLA in healthy donors. Across the whole study: Of the donors genotyped, 300 to 500 in all, 65% to 90% fell in the Caucasian-associated ancestry cluster. Broader study findings: TCR beta sequences reportedly predicted most subjects' HLA-A and HLA-B alleles accurately.

Primers: 60 Vbeta forward and 13 Jbeta reverse. This table comes from immunoSEQ multiplex PCR, and its TCRdb copy is limited to in-frame clones, with some not included. The sample consists of 100,000 or so clones, approximately 72% of them appearing once. The TCR sequence derives from a man aged 30 to 45 in good health and CMV-seropositive. The sequenced material came from PBMCs.

The chain's CDR3 is CASSLHPAHEKLFF. The CDR3 DNA is TGTGCCAGCAGCTTACACCCAGCGCACGAAAAACTGTTTTTT. The rearrangement links TRBV7-9 to TRBJ1-4; no clear D gene. Germline values: CDR1 SEHNR, CDR2 FQNEAQ (reference sequence). Trimming left V 2 bases short and J 8 bases short, with 12 bases between. CDR3 length: 14 residues.